Below are 26 T cell receptor beta chains sequenced from a single sample in a study of shared clonotypes between healthy human individuals (dated by TCRdb to about 2020). Libraries were made using the immunoSEQ multiplex PCR assay. The table comes from immuneACCESS by way of TCRdb, which keeps in-frame sequences with V and J called. Part of the clones is missing from these tables; in studies checked, under half for an unresolved V gene and the rest for unknown reasons. The sample records about 1,500,000 clones, more than 95% of which are singletons. More than 0.9% of the sample lies in the top ten. Source material: naive CD4+ T cells sorted from blood. In the paper's terms, the cell subset or site label means: CD45RA+ positively selected. Receptor source: a man in his thirties or forties in good health.

V is TRBV9 and J is TRBJ2-2; D is unresolved. The germline CDR1 and CDR2 sequences are SGDLS and YYNGEE. This CDR3 spans 13 amino acids. Trimming cost V 4 bases and J 6 bases, with 10 bases left between them. This CDR3 reads CASSFTPPGELFF. In DNA form, the CDR3 reads TGTGCCAGCAGCTTTACACCACCCGGGGAGCTGTTTTTT.

In its sample, this clone was seen once. The V and J genes are TRBV28 and TRBJ1-2; unclear D gene. V lost 6 bases and J lost 7, with 18 bases in between. Germline lookup yields CDR1 MDHEN and CDR2 SYDVKM. This CDR3 is built from 14 residues. Here the CDR3 reads CASSPGEGVIGYTF. CDR3 bases: TGTGCCAGCAGCCCCGGGGAGGGAGTTATTGGCTACACCTTC.

The gene calls are TRBV5-1 and TRBJ2-7; D is unresolved. Germline CDR1 reads SGHRS; CDR2 reads YFSETQ. Trimming took 4 bases from V and 6 from J, leaving 20 bases between them. This CDR3 has 15 residues. The CDR3, as DNA: TGCGCCAGCAGCGGAACAGTTCCCTATCGGCCCGAGCAGTACTTC. It specifies CASSGTVPYRPEQYF.

The chain employs TRBV9 and TRBJ1-5; D gene uncertain. CDR3 length equals 15 residues. The germline gives CDR1 SGDLS, CDR2 YYNGEE. V was clipped by 0 bases and J by 6 bases, with 13 bases between them. The CDR3, as DNA: TGTGCCAGCAGCGTAGTCATAGGGTGCTGTCAGCCCCAGCATTTT. Residues: CASSVVIGCCQPQHF.

V gene TRBV5-4 combines with J gene TRBJ2-7, with 7 nucleotides matching TRBD1. Germline values: CDR1 SGHNT, CDR2 YYREEE (reference sequence). The CDR3 has 16 residues. Trimming removed 4 bases from V and 4 bases from J; junction bases left unmatched: 14. CDR3 region: CASSTPDRAPRYEQYF. The CDR3 DNA reads as TGTGCCAGCAGCACTCCCGACAGGGCTCCTCGTTACGAGCAGTACTTC.

The chain couples TRBV18 to TRBJ2-1, with 8 bases identical to TRBD2. The V gene end was trimmed by 2 bases and the J gene end by 1 base; junction bases not matched to a gene: 7. CDR3 length equals 17 residues. In germline, CDR1 is KGHSH, CDR2 LQKENI. The CDR3 bases are TGTGCCAGCTCACCATATCGGCGGGAGGTTTCCTACAATGAGCAGTTCTTC. Protein sequence: CASSPYRREVSYNEQFF.

The chain joins TRBV10-1 to TRBJ2-7; unclear D gene. Germline-derived CDR1 and CDR2 are WNHNN and SYGVQD (reference sequence). This CDR3 spans 13 amino acids. V lost 0 bases, J lost 3 bases, and 6 bases lay in between. The CDR3 reads CASSESPGYEQYF. CDR3 DNA: TGCGCCAGCAGTGAGTCCCCAGGCTACGAGCAGTACTTC.

The rearrangement uses TRBV19 and TRBJ2-7; perhaps TRBD1 as D (5 bases). V gave up 4 bases and J gave up 0 bases, with 16 bases separating them. Per the germline V gene, CDR1 is LNHDA and CDR2 is SQIVND (reference sequence). The CDR3 is made up of 16 amino acids. DNA of the CDR3: TGTGCCAGTAGTAGACAAGGGGTCCCAAGCTCCTACGAGCAGTACTTC. Its protein product is CASSRQGVPSSYEQYF.

V usage is TRBV15 and J usage is TRBJ1-2, with D possibly TRBD1 on 5 matching bases. V was pared by 2 bases and J by 6 bases, with 16 bases between. Per germline, CDR1 LNHNV and CDR2 YYDKDF (reference sequence). CDR3 size: 15 residues. The CDR3 loop reads CATSRRTGVVDGYTF. CDR3 DNA: TGTGCCACCAGCAGACGCACAGGAGTAGTGGATGGCTACACCTTC.

This clone appeared once. This chain links TRBV27 with TRBJ1-5, with TRBD1 identical over 10 bases. Germline CDR1 is MNHEY and CDR2 is SMNVEV (reference sequence). The CDR3 contains 16 residues. V was pared by 4 bases and J by 2 bases, with 5 bases of the junction left unmatched. CDR3 DNA: TGTGCCAGCAGTTCACGGACAGGGGGAGGCAATCAGCCCCAGCATTTT. It is translated as CASSSRTGGGNQPQHF.

This clone was picked up one time. The V call is TRBV9, the J call TRBJ1-3; possible D gene TRBD1, 6 bases. CDR1 is SGDLS, CDR2 YYNGEE, per germline. The length of the CDR3 is 16 residues. V lost 1 base to trimming and J lost 0 bases, with 11 bases between them. This chain's CDR3 is CASSVSTGTSGNTIYF. The CDR3 DNA reads as TGTGCCAGCAGCGTAAGTACAGGGACCTCTGGAAACACCATATATTTT.

This chain uses TRBV7-9 with TRBJ2-1; the match to TRBD2 covers 11 bases. The germline V gene has CDR1 SEHNR and CDR2 FQNEAQ (reference sequence). J was trimmed by 10 bases and V by 5 bases; bases with no gene match: 10. The CDR3 length is 15 residues. This chain's CDR3 is CASSITSGSAGEQFF. The CDR3 bases are TGTGCCAGCAGCATTACTAGCGGGAGCGCCGGGGAGCAGTTCTTC.

Points on this clone: The sample carries other DNA sequences with the same CDR3. The gene calls are TRBV6-5 and TRBJ1-5; no clear D. Trimming pared 0 bases from V and 0 bases from J, leaving 6 bases between. In germline, CDR1 is MNHEY, CDR2 SVGAGI. This CDR3 comprises 15 residues. The CDR3 DNA is TGTGCCAGCAGTTACTCGAGGGATAGCAATCAGCCCCAGCATTTT. Translated: CASSYSRDSNQPQHF.

This chain connects TRBV6-1 to TRBJ2-3; 11 nucleotides match TRBD2. Trimming cost V 5 bases and J 4 bases; bases outside gene matches: 5. This CDR3 has 15 amino acids. CDR1 is MNHNS, CDR2 SASEGT, per germline. The CDR3 protein is CASSSPSGRSDTQYF. The CDR3 coding sequence is TGTGCCAGCAGTTCCCCTAGCGGGAGGTCAGATACGCAGTATTTT.

This chain connects TRBV19 to TRBJ1-5; perhaps TRBD1 as D (5 bases). The CDR3 covers 18 residues. Germline V gives CDR1 LNHDA, CDR2 SQIVND (reference sequence). Between the trimmed V and J ends, which lost 5 bases and 1 base, there was a span of 21 bases. The CDR3 reads CASSPSGGGRGSNQPQHF. CDR3 bases: TGTGCCAGTAGTCCGTCCGGTGGGGGGAGAGGGAGCAATCAGCCCCAGCATTTT. The whole variable domain, filled in from reference TRBV19 and TRBJ1-5, reads DGGITQSPKYLFRKEGQNVTLSCEQNLNHDAMYWYRQDPGQGLRLIYYSQIVNDFQKGDIAEGYSVSREKKESFPLTVTSAQKNPTAFYLCASSPSGGGRGSNQPQHFGDGTRLSIL.

The rearrangement joins TRBV7-8 to TRBJ2-7, with TRBD1 matching 7 bases. Germline V CDR1 and CDR2: SGHVS, FQNEAQ. Trimming removed 0 bases from V and 0 bases from J; junction bases left unmatched: 11. This CDR3 has 18 amino acids. CDR3 in amino acids: CASSLASLTGPSSYEQYF. CDR3 coding DNA: TGTGCCAGCAGCTTAGCGTCGTTGACAGGGCCTAGCTCCTACGAGCAGTACTTC.

J is TRBJ2-3 and V is TRBV13; D uncertain. Germline CDR1 reads PRHDT; CDR2 reads FYEKMQ (reference sequence). V lost 5 bases, J lost 6 bases, and 12 bases lay in between. This CDR3 region has 13 residues. The CDR3 here is CASSPSGVDTQYF. The CDR3, as DNA: TGTGCCAGCAGCCCATCTGGGGTTGATACGCAGTATTTT.

The chain recombines TRBV19 with TRBJ2-1; D not certain. Germline loops: CDR1 LNHDA, CDR2 SQIVND (reference sequence). The CDR3 loop spans 11 amino acids. The V and J ends lost 5 bases and 10 bases respectively, with 9 bases between them. CDR3 bases: TGTGCCAGTAGTGAACGACACGAGCAGTTCTTC. Amino acid sequence: CASSERHEQFF.

V usage is TRBV6-1 and J usage is TRBJ2-1; D might be TRBD1 (6 bases). V was cut by 6 bases and J by 7 bases, with 19 bases left in between. Per germline, CDR1 MNHNS and CDR2 SASEGT. The CDR3 loop spans 15 amino acids. DNA of the CDR3: TGTGCCAGCAGGATAGGGGGAGCGTCGCTAAATGAGCAGTTCTTC. This codes for CASRIGGASLNEQFF.

This clone was recorded only once. The rearrangement links TRBV29-1 to TRBJ2-1; D gene unclear. This CDR3 is 10 amino acids long. The germline V gene has CDR1 SQVTM and CDR2 ANQGSEA. V lost 7 bases and J lost 9, with 10 bases in between. The CDR3 loop reads CSGEVSEQFF. The CDR3, as DNA: TGCAGCGGAGAGGTTAGTGAGCAGTTCTTC.

This clone was detected only once. The chain combines TRBV19 with TRBJ2-5; D is unresolved. Germline loops: CDR1 LNHDA, CDR2 SQIVND (reference sequence). V was trimmed by 9 bases and J by 5 bases, leaving 13 bases between them. There are 12 residues in the CDR3. DNA of the CDR3: TGTGCCAGCTCTGCGGCGCGGGAGACCCAGTACTTC. Translating gives CASSAARETQYF.

The rearrangement uses TRBV7-2 and TRBJ2-1, with D perhaps matching TRBD2 (6 bases). V lost 1 base, J lost 0 bases, and 13 bases lay in between. The CDR3 consists of 17 residues. Germline loops: CDR1 SGHTA, CDR2 FQGNSA. The CDR3 here is CASSLELAGSSYNEQFF. The CDR3 DNA reads as TGTGCCAGCAGCTTAGAGCTGGCGGGAAGCTCCTACAATGAGCAGTTCTTC.

The chain has TRBV28 and TRBJ1-4, with D uncertain. CDR3 size: 11 residues. CDR1 and CDR2 from the germline V gene are MDHEN and SYDVKM. The germline V and J ends were trimmed by 7 bases and 8 bases, with 8 bases remaining between them. The DNA of the CDR3 is TGTGCCAGCACCATGGGGGAAAAACTGTTTTTT. As protein: CASTMGEKLFF.

The chain employs TRBV5-1 and TRBJ2-5, with D tentatively TRBD2 (7 bases). This CDR3 spans 17 amino acids. Germline values: CDR1 SGHRS, CDR2 YFSETQ. Trimming shortened V by 1 base and J by 0 bases, and 16 bases separated the two germline ends. The CDR3 DNA reads TGCGCCAGCAGCTTGAACCTCCCCGGGGGGCACCAAGAGACCCAGTACTTC. Translated: CASSLNLPGGHQETQYF.

This clone occurred once. The chain couples TRBV19 to TRBJ2-5; D is perhaps TRBD2 (6 bases). The CDR3 has 15 amino acids. The V gene lost 0 bases and the J gene lost 5 bases, with 13 bases spanning the gap. Germline V lookup: CDR1 LNHDA, CDR2 SQIVND (reference sequence). This CDR3 reads CASSIDRAGRETQYF. For the CDR3, the DNA is TGTGCCAGTAGTATAGATCGTGCGGGACGGGAGACCCAGTACTTC.

The chain is built from TRBV5-1 and TRBJ2-1; 12 bases align to TRBD2. J gave up 1 base and V 0 bases, and 2 bases lay outside the gene matches. CDR3 length equals 17 residues. The germline V gene has CDR1 SGHRS and CDR2 YFSETQ. The chain's CDR3 is CASSLGTSGTSYNEQFF. DNA of the CDR3: TGCGCCAGCAGCTTGGGGACTAGCGGGACTTCCTACAATGAGCAGTTCTTC.